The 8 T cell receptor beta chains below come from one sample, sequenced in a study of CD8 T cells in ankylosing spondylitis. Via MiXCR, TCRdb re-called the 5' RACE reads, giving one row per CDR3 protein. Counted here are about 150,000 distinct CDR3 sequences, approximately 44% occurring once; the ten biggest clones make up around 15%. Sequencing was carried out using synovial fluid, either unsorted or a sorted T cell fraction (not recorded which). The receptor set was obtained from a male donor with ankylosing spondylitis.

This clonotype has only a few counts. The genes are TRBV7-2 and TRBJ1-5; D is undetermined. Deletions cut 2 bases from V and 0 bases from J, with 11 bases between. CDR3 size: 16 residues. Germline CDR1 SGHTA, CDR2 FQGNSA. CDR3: CASSLWAGNSNQPQHF. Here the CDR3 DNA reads TGTGCCAGCAGCTTATGGGCGGGGAATAGCAATCAGCCCCAGCATTTT.

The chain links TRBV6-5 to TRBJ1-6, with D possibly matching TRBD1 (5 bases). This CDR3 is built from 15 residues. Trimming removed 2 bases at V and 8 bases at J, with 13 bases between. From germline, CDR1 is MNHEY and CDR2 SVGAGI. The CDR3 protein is CASSYVVRGDSPLHF. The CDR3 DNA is TGTGCCAGCAGTTACGTCGTCCGGGGGGATTCACCCCTCCACTTT.

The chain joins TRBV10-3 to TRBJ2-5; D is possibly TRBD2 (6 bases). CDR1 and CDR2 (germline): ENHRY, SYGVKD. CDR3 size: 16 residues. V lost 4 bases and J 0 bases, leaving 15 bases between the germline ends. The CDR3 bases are TGTGCCATCAGTGCGAGTAGCGGCTATTACCAAGAGACCCAGTACTTC. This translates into CAISASSGYYQETQYF.

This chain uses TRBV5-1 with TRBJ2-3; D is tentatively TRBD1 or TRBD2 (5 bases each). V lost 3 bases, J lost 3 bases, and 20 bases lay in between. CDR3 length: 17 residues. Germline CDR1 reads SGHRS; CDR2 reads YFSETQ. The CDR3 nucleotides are TGCGCCAGCAGCTCCGGGACCGCGAGAAGGGGAACAGATACGCAGTATTTT. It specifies CASSSGTARRGTDTQYF.

In nucleotides, the CDR3 is TGTGCCAGCAGTGAACTCTTCCGGAGGGAGCAGTATTTT. Residues: CASSELFRREQYF. V gene TRBV6-1 combines with J gene TRBJ2-3; maybe TRBD2 (6 bases). The V gene lost 2 bases and the J gene lost 11 bases, with 14 bases spanning the gap. CDR1 MNHNS and CDR2 SASEGT come from the germline V gene. The CDR3 is made up of 13 amino acids.

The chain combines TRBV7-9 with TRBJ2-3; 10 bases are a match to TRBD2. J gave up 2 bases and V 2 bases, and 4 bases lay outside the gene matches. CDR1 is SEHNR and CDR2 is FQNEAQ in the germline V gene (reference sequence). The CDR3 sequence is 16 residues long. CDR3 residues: CASSLSAGGSTDTQYF. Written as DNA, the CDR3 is TGTGCCAGCAGCTTATCAGCGGGAGGGTCCACAGATACGCAGTATTTT.

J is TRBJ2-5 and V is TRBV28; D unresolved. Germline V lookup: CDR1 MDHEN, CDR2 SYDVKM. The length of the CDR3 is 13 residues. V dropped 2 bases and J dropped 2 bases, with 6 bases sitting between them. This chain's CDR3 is CASSLGNQETQYF. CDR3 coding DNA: TGTGCCAGCAGTTTAGGCAATCAAGAGACCCAGTACTTC.

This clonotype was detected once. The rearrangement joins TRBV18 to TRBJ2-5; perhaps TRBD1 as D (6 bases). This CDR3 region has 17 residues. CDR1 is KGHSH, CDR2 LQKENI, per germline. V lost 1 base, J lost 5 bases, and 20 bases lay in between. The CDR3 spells CASSPLGPRDTLETQYF. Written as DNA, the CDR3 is TGTGCCAGCTCACCACTGGGCCCCCGGGACACCCTGGAGACCCAGTACTTC.